This TCR beta chain was retrieved from a study of blood T cell repertoires in COVID-19. Study background: Donors in the United States, Italy and Spain gave samples during acute or convalescent COVID-19. The analysed material was cDNA or gDNA that came from T cells, B-cell-depleted T cells, or PBMCs.

Losses at the gene ends were 11 bases for V and 1 base for J; bases not matched to a gene: 14. CDR3 length: 16 amino acids. Germline CDR1 SNHLY, CDR2 FYNNEI. Clones were sequenced by immunoSEQ multiplex PCR, and TCRdb holds only the in-frame ones, with some missing. The sample includes roughly 280,000 clones, 86% seen only once; the top ten take approximately 4%. The source material was peripheral blood. The source of this sequence is a man in his late teens or twenties with active or convalescent COVID-19. V gene TRBV2 combines with J gene TRBJ1-5, with 7 bases that match TRBD1. CDR3 loop: CAVGATNRGSNQPQHF. The CDR3 bases are TGTGCCGTCGGGGCGACCAACAGGGGCAGCAATCAGCCCCAGCATTTT.